The 5 T cell receptor beta chains below were found in one sample sequenced in a study of long-term antiretroviral therapy in people with HIV. The assay used was immunoSEQ (version v3.0), run at survey level. Sequencing used immunoSEQ multiplex PCR; TCRdb keeps in-frame clones, though not all of them. The sample records about 21,000 clones, roughly 84% being singletons. The sequences come from unsorted PBMCs, collected 0.2 years before starting antiretroviral therapy. These receptors were obtained from a man younger than 35 with HIV.

The table lists this clone with a count of one. This chain links TRBV7-9 with TRBJ1-1; 7 positions match TRBD1. The germline gives CDR1 SEHNR, CDR2 FQNEAQ (reference sequence). The junction had 6 bases not matched to a gene; V was cut back by 5 bases and J by 0 bases. This CDR3 has 15 residues. CDR3 amino acids: CASSLRTGMNTEAFF. For the CDR3, the DNA is TGTGCCAGCAGCCTGAGGACAGGTATGAACACTGAAGCTTTCTTT.

The V and J genes are TRBV19 and TRBJ2-3, with a possible D match to TRBD1 (7 bases). The CDR3 has 17 amino acids. V lost 6 bases, J lost 6 bases, and 25 bases lay in between. CDR1 LNHDA and CDR2 SQIVND come from the germline V gene (reference sequence). The CDR3 loop is CASSHLRDSGQADTQYF. Here the CDR3 DNA reads TGTGCCAGTAGCCACCTTAGGGACAGCGGGCAGGCGGATACGCAGTATTTT.

The chain uses TRBV7-8 and TRBJ1-2; no firm D call. The ends were cut back, 1 base at V and 0 bases at J, with 9 bases in the middle. Germline V CDR1 and CDR2: SGHVS, FQNEAQ. This CDR3 comprises 15 residues. The DNA for the CDR3 is TGTGCCAGCAGCTTAGGCAGCCGAGCTAACTATGGCTACACCTTC. It translates to CASSLGSRANYGYTF.

This chain joins TRBV4-3 and TRBJ1-1; 9 nucleotides line up with TRBD1. The CDR3 spans 15 residues. Germline assignment: CDR1 LGHNA and CDR2 YSLEER. The J segment lost 1 base and the V segment lost 11 bases, leaving 11 bases of the junction unmatched. In DNA form, the CDR3 reads TGCGCCGCATCCTGGGGACAGGGAAGGAACACTGAAGCTTTCTTT. Translation gives CAASWGQGRNTEAFF.

This chain joins TRBV15 and TRBJ1-5, with TRBD1 matching over 11 bases. CDR1 is LNHNV and CDR2 is YYDKDF in the germline V gene (reference sequence). The CDR3 length is 20 residues. J lost 5 bases, V lost 1 base, and 16 bases had no gene match. CDR3 protein: CATSRGRYGDRGLIDQPQHF. The CDR3 DNA is TGTGCCACCAGCAGAGGTCGTTATGGGGACAGGGGGTTAATAGATCAGCCCCAGCATTTT.